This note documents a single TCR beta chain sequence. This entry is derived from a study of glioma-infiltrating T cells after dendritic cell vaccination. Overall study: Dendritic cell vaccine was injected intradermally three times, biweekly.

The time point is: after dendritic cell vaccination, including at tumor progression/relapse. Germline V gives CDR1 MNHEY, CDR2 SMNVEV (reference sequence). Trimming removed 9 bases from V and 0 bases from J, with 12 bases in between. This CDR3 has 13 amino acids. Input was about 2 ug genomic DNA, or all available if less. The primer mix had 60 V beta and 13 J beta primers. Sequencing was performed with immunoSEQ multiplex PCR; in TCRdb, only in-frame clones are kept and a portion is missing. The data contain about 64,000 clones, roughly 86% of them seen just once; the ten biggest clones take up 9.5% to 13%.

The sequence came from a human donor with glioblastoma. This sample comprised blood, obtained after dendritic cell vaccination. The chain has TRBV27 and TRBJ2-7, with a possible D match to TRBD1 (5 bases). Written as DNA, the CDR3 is TGTGCCAGTTGGACACATCGCTCCTACGAGCAGTACTTC. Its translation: CASWTHRSYEQYF.